Presented here are 18 T cell receptor beta chains from one specimen sequenced in a study of blood T cell repertoires in COVID-19. Assay used: immunoSEQ multiplex PCR; TCRdb lists only in-frame clones, some missing. The data contain about 220,000 clones, 65% to 90% of them seen just once; the ten biggest clones take up about 9.7%. Sequenced material: peripheral blood. The source is a middle-aged man with active or convalescent COVID-19.

V is TRBV5-1 and J is TRBJ2-5, with no clear D. CDR1 SGHRS and CDR2 YFSETQ come from the germline V gene. V was trimmed by 0 bases and J by 4 bases, leaving 7 bases between them. The CDR3 contains 13 residues. In DNA, the CDR3 is TGCGCCAGCAGCTTGGTGGGCCGAGAGACCCAGTACTTC. Translating gives CASSLVGRETQYF.

CDR3 nucleotide sequence: TGTGCCAGCAGCTTGGGGACTAGCGGGATTAGCTCCTACGAGCAGTACTTC. This sequence encodes CASSLGTSGISSYEQYF. The chain carries TRBV5-4 and TRBJ2-7; 12 nucleotides align to TRBD2. The ends lost 0 bases at V and 0 bases at J; junction bases unmatched: 4. The CDR3 has 17 amino acids. Germline CDR1 is SGHNT and CDR2 is YYREEE (reference sequence).

This clone appeared a few times. The chain has TRBV13 and TRBJ2-1, with 13 bases that match TRBD2. The CDR3 is 17 residues long. The ends lost 4 bases at V and 0 bases at J; junction bases unmatched: 3. Germline CDR1 PRHDT, CDR2 FYEKMQ (reference sequence). The chain's CDR3 is CASSSRTSGGSYNEQFF. In nucleotides, the CDR3 is TGTGCCAGCAGCTCCAGGACTAGCGGGGGCTCCTACAATGAGCAGTTCTTC.

The chain couples TRBV28 to TRBJ1-2; no clear D gene. The germline V and J ends were trimmed by 5 bases and 0 bases, with 10 bases remaining between them. The CDR3 is 14 residues long. The germline V gene has CDR1 MDHEN and CDR2 SYDVKM. For the CDR3, the DNA is TGTGCCAGCAGTCAGACGGGATCTAACTATGGCTACACCTTC. Translating it yields CASSQTGSNYGYTF.

This clone was seen a handful of times. The genes are TRBV3-1 (or the pseudogene TRBV3-2) and TRBJ2-5, with 12 nucleotides matching TRBD2. The CDR3 totals 15 residues. The germline gives CDR1 LGHDT, CDR2 YNNKEL (reference sequence). V lost 6 bases to trimming and J lost 4 bases; unmatched junction nucleotides: 6. CDR3 DNA sequence: TGTGCCAGCAGACCCGGGACTAGCGGGTTAGAGACCCAGTACTTC. Residues: CASRPGTSGLETQYF.

This clone came up a few times. The V and J genes are TRBV5-6 and TRBJ1-5; D is unclear. Per germline, CDR1 SGHDT and CDR2 YYEEEE. This CDR3 has 13 residues. The V gene lost 1 base and the J gene lost 6 bases, with 8 bases spanning the gap. The CDR3 protein is CASSLSGRQPQHF. DNA of the CDR3: TGTGCCAGCAGCTTGTCTGGGCGTCAGCCCCAGCATTTT. Variable domain in full (rest from reference TRBV5-6 and TRBJ1-5): DAGVTQSPTHLIKTRGQQVTLRCSPKSGHDTVSWYQQALGQGPQFIFQYYEEEERQRGNFPDRFSGHQFPNYSSELNVNALLLGDSALYLCASSLSGRQPQHFGDGTRLSIL.

This chain uses TRBV29-1 with TRBJ1-4; 8 bases map to TRBD1. The germline V gene has CDR1 SQVTM and CDR2 ANQGSEA. The CDR3 runs to 14 residues. V gave up 6 bases and J gave up 7 bases; unmatched junction bases: 10. CDR3 sequence (DNA): TGCAGCGTGCGCTGGACAGGGTGGGGTGAAAAACTGTTTTTT. Amino acids: CSVRWTGWGEKLFF.

This chain links TRBV5-4 with TRBJ2-3; 8 nucleotides match TRBD2. Looked up from germline, CDR1 is SGHNT and CDR2 is YYREEE (reference sequence). Trimming at V came to 8 bases and at J to 0 bases, leaving 5 bases not matched to a gene. There are 14 residues in the CDR3. The CDR3 region is CASSGTPSTDTQYF. In DNA, the CDR3 is TGTGCCAGTAGCGGGACTCCTAGCACAGATACGCAGTATTTT.

The rearrangement links TRBV5-6 to TRBJ1-2; 7 bases match TRBD1. In germline, CDR1 is SGHDT, CDR2 YYEEEE. The V and J ends lost 7 bases and 4 bases, in that order; junction bases with no gene match: 13. The CDR3 spans 15 residues. CDR3 sequence: CASQPGTAVSYGYTF. CDR3 nucleotides: TGTGCCAGCCAACCCGGGACAGCGGTTTCCTATGGCTACACCTTC.

The chain carries TRBV4-1 and TRBJ1-5, with 7 positions matching TRBD1. Germline loops: CDR1 MGHRA, CDR2 YSYEKL. This CDR3 is 15 amino acids long. The V and J ends lost 0 bases and 7 bases, in that order; junction bases with no gene match: 6. The chain's CDR3 is CASSQDPGGYQPQHF. DNA of the CDR3: TGCGCCAGCAGCCAAGATCCAGGGGGGTACCAGCCCCAGCATTTT.

CDR3 sequence reads: CASSLAEDRGPSYEQYF. In DNA form, the CDR3 reads TGTGCCAGCAGCTTGGCGGAGGACAGGGGTCCCTCCTACGAGCAGTACTTC. V gene TRBV7-9 combines with J gene TRBJ2-7, with 9 bases lining up with TRBD1. The CDR3 has 17 amino acids. The germline gives CDR1 SEHNR, CDR2 FQNEAQ (reference sequence). Unmatched junction bases numbered 9, after V lost 3 bases and J lost 0 bases. Based on the CDR3 plus reference TRBV7-9 and TRBJ2-7, the full variable domain is DTGVSQNPRHKITKRGQNVTFRCDPISEHNRLYWYRQTLGQGPEFLTYFQNEAQLEKSRLLSDRFSAERPKGSFSTLEIQRTEQGDSAMYLCASSLAEDRGPSYEQYFGPGTRLTVT.

The rearrangement uses TRBV12-5 and TRBJ2-1; D is unclear. The germline CDR1 and CDR2 sequences are LGHNT and FRNRAP. Trimming cost V 1 base and J 0 bases, with 7 bases left between them. The CDR3 runs to 15 residues. The CDR3 nucleotides are TGTGCTAGTGGTTTGGGAACATTCTCCTACAATGAGCAGTTCTTC. It specifies CASGLGTFSYNEQFF.

This chain links TRBV28 with TRBJ2-5; D may be TRBD2 (7 bases). V lost 5 bases and J lost 5, with 15 bases in between. Germline lookup yields CDR1 MDHEN and CDR2 SYDVKM. This CDR3 has 14 residues. CDR3 DNA: TGTGCCAGCAGTCTTGGCGGGGGCGGGGAGACCCAGTACTTC. Residues: CASSLGGGGETQYF.

The chain couples TRBV19 to TRBJ1-1; 7 bases agree with TRBD1. The CDR3 spans 14 residues. Germline V gene sequence: CDR1 LNHDA, CDR2 SQIVND (reference sequence). The CDR3 nucleotides are TGTGTCAACAAACAGGGGTTTGGGGACACTGAAGCTTTCTTT. Amino acid sequence: CVNKQGFGDTEAFF. Looking up the rest from reference TRBV19 and TRBJ1-1 gives the full variable domain: DGGITQSPKYLFRKEGQNVTLSCEQNLNHDAMYWYRQDPGQGLRLIYYSQIVNDFQKGDIAEGYSVSREKKESFPLTVTSAQKNPTAFYLCVNKQGFGDTEAFFGQGTRLTVV.

This clone was seen just once. The chain uses TRBV20-1 and TRBJ2-1, with 8 nucleotides matching TRBD2. The V segment lost 3 bases and the J segment 3 bases; nucleotides outside the gene matches: 7. The CDR3 spans 15 residues. Germline-derived CDR1 and CDR2 are DFQATT and SNEGSKA (reference sequence). CDR3 region: CSASENSGDYNEQFF. DNA of the CDR3: TGCAGTGCTAGTGAGAATAGCGGGGACTACAATGAGCAGTTCTTC.

V usage is TRBV7-2 and J usage is TRBJ2-7, with a possible D match to TRBD1 (5 bases). The germline gives CDR1 SGHTA, CDR2 FQGNSA. Trimming took 1 base from V and 4 from J, leaving 8 bases between them. The CDR3 sequence is 13 residues long. The CDR3 region is CASSLGGLYEQYF. As DNA, the CDR3 is TGTGCCAGCAGCTTAGGGGGCTTATACGAGCAGTACTTC.

This clone is a singleton in its sample. V and J are TRBV6-6 and TRBJ2-1, with a weak D call TRBD2 (6 bases). Trimming pared 4 bases from V and 6 bases from J, leaving 19 bases between. The germline V gene has CDR1 MNHNY and CDR2 SVGAGI (reference sequence). There are 16 residues in the CDR3. The CDR3 reads CASSSQPGWGGNEQFF. The CDR3 nucleotides are TGTGCCAGCAGTTCCCAGCCAGGGTGGGGAGGCAATGAGCAGTTCTTC.

V gene TRBV20-1 combines with J gene TRBJ1-2; D ambiguous. Deletions cut 3 bases from V and 8 bases from J, with 13 bases between. The CDR3 covers 12 residues. Germline CDR1 DFQATT, CDR2 SNEGSKA (reference sequence). The CDR3 spells CSASLGSGGYTF. In DNA form, the CDR3 reads TGCAGTGCTAGTCTGGGCTCGGGGGGCTACACCTTC.